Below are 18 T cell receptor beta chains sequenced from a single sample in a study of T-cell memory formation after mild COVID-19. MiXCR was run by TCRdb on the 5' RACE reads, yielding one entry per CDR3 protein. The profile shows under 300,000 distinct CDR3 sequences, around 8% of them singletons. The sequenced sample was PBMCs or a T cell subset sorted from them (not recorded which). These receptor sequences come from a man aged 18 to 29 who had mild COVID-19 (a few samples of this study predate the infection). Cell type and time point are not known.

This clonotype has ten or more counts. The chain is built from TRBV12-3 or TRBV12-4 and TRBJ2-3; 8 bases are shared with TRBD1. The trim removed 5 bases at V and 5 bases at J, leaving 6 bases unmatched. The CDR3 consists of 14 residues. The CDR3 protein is CASSDAGGRDTQYF. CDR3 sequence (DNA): TGTGCCAGCAGTGACGCAGGGGGCAGAGATACGCAGTATTTT.

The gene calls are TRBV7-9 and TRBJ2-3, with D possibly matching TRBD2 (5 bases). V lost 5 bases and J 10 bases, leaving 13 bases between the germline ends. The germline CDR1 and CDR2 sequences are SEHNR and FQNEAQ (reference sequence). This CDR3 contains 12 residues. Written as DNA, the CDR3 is TGTGCCAGCAGCCACGATGCCGGGGCGCAGTATTTT. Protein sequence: CASSHDAGAQYF.

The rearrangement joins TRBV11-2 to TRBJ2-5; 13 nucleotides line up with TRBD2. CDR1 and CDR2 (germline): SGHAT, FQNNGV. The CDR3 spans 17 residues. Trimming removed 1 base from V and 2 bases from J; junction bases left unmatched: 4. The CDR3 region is CASSLGKGLAGQETQYF. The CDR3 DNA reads TGTGCCAGCAGCTTAGGCAAGGGACTAGCGGGACAAGAGACCCAGTACTTC.

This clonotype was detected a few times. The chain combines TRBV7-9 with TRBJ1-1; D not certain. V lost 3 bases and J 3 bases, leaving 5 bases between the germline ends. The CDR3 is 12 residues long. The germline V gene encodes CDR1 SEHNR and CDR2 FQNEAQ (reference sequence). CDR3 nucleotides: TGTGCCAGCAGCTTTCGGTACACTGAAGCTTTCTTT. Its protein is CASSFRYTEAFF.

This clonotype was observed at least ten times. The CDR3 loop reads CASRENRGRAYEQYF. CDR3 DNA: TGTGCCAGCAGGGAGAATAGGGGCCGGGCCTACGAGCAGTACTTC. V gene TRBV28 combines with J gene TRBJ2-7, with D maybe TRBD1 (5 bases). The ends were cut back, 6 bases at V and 2 bases at J, with 17 bases in the middle. This CDR3 is 15 amino acids long. Germline V gives CDR1 MDHEN, CDR2 SYDVKM.

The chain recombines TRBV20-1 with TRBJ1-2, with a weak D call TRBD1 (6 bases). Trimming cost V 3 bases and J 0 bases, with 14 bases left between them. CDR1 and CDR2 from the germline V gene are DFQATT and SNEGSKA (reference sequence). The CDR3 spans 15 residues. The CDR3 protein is CSARGAGQANYGYTF. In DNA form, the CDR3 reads TGCAGTGCTAGGGGGGCAGGTCAAGCTAACTATGGCTACACCTTC.

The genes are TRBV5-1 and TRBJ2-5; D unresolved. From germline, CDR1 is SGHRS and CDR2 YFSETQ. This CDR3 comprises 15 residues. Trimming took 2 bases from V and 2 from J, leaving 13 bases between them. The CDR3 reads CASSFQDIRQETQYF. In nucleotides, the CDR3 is TGCGCCAGCAGCTTTCAAGACATCCGGCAAGAGACCCAGTACTTC.

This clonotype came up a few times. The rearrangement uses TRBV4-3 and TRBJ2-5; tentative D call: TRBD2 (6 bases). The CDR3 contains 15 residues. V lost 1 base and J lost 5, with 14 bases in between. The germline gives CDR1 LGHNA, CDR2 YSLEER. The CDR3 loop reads CASSQGRGTVETQYF. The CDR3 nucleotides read TGCGCCAGCAGCCAAGGACGGGGGACGGTTGAGACCCAGTACTTC.

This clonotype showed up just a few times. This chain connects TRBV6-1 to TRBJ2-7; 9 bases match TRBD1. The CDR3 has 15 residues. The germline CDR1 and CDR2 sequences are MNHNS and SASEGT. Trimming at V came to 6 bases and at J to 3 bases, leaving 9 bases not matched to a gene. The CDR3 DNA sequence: TGTGCCAGCAGGGAGCACCGGGACAGGGACTACGAGCAGTACGTC. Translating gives CASREHRDRDYEQYV.

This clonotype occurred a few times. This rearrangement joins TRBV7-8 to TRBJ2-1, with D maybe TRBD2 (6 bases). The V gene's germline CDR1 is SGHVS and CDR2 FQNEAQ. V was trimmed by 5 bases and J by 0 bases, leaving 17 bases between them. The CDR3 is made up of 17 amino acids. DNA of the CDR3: TGTGCCAGCAGCATGGCGGGCGGGGCCGGCTCCTACAATGAGCAGTTCTTC. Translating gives CASSMAGGAGSYNEQFF. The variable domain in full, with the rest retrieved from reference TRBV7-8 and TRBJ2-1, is GAGVSQSPRYKVAKRGQDVALRCDPISGHVSLFWYQQALGQGPEFLTYFQNEAQLDKSGLPSDRFFAERPEGSVSTLKIQRTQQEDSAVYLCASSMAGGAGSYNEQFFGPGTRLTVL.

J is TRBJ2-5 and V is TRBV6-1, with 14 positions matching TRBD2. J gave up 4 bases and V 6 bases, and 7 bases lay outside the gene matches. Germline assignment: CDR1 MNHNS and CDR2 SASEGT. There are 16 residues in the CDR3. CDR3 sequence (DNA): TGTGCCAGCAGGCGGACTAGCGGGGGGATAGGAGAGACCCAGTACTTC. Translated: CASRRTSGGIGETQYF.

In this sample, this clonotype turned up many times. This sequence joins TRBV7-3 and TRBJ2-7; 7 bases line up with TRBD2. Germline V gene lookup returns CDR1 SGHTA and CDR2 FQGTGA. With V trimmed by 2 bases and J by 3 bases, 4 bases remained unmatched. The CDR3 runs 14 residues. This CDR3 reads CASSLGASGYEQYV. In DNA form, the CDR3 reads TGTGCCAGCAGCTTAGGTGCTAGCGGCTACGAGCAGTACGTC.

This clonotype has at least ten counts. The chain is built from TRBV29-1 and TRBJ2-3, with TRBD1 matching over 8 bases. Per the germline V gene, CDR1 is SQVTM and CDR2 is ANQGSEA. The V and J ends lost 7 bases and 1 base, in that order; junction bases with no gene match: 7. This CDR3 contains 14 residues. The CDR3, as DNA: TGCAGCGCCCCCCGGGGACAGGGCACAGATACGCAGTATTTT. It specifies CSAPRGQGTDTQYF.

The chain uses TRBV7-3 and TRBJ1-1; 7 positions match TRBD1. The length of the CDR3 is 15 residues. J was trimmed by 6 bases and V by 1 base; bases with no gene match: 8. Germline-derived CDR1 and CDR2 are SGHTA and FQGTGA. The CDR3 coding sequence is TGTGCCAGCAGCTTAAGAGGGGGCGAGGGTTCTGAAGCTTTCTTT. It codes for CASSLRGGEGSEAFF. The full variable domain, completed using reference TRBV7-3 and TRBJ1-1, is GAGVSQTPSNKVTEKGKYVELRCDPISGHTALYWYRQSLGQGPEFLIYFQGTGAADDSGLPNDRFFAVRPEGSVSTLKIQRTERGDSAVYLCASSLRGGEGSEAFFGQGTRLTVV.

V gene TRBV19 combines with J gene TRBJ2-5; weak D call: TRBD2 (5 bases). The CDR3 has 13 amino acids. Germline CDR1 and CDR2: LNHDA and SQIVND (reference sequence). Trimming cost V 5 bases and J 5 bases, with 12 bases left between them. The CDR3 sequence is CASSGSRAETQYF. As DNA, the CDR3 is TGTGCCAGTAGTGGGTCGAGGGCGGAGACCCAGTACTTC.

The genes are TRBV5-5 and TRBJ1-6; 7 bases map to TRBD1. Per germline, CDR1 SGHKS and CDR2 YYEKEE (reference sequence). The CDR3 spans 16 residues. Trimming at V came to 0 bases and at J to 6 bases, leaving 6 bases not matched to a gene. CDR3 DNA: TGTGCCAGCAGCTTGGGGGGACAGACAGTTAATTCACCCCTCCACTTT. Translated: CASSLGGQTVNSPLHF.

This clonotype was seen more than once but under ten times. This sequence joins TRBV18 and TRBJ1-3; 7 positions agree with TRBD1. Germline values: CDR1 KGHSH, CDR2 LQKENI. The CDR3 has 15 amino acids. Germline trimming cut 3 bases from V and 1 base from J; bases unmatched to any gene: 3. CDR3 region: CASSPGQPSGNTIYF. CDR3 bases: TGTGCCAGCTCACCGGGACAGCCTTCTGGAAACACCATATATTTT.

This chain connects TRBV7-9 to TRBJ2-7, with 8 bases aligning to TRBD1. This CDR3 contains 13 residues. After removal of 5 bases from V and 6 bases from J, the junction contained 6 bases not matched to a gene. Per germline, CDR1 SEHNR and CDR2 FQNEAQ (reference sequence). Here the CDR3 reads CASSHPGQVEQYV. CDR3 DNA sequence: TGTGCCAGCAGCCACCCGGGACAGGTCGAGCAGTACGTC.